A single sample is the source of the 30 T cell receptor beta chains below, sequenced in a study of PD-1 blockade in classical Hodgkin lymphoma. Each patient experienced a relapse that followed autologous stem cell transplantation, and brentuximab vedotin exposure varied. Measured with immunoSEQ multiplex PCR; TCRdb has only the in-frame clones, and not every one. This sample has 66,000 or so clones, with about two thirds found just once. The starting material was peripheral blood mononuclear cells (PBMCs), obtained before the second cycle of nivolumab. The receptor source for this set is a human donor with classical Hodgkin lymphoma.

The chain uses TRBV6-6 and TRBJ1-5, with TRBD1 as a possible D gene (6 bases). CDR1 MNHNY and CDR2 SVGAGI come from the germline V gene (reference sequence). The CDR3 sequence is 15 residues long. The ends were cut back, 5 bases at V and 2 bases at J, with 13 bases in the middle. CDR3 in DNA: TGTGCCAGCAGTCCAGGGGATCTGGGCAATCAGCCCCAGCATTTT. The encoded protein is CASSPGDLGNQPQHF.

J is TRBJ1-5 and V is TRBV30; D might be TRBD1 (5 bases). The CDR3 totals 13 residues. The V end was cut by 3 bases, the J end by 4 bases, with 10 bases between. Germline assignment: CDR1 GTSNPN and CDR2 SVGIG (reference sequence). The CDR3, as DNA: TGTGCCTGGAGCCGCAGGGAAAATCAGCCCCAGCATTTT. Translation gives CAWSRRENQPQHF.

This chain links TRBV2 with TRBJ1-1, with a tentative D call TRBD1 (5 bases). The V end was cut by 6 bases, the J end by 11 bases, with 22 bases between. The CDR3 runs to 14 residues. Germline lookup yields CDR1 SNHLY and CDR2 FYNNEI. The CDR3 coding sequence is TGTGCCAGCAGAGATCCCGACAGTCGTTCGTTGGCTTTCTTT. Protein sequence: CASRDPDSRSLAFF.

In nucleotides, the CDR3 is TGTGCCAGCAGGGTACCTAATAACAATGAGCAGTTCTTC. Amino acid sequence: CASRVPNNNEQFF. This chain links TRBV27 with TRBJ2-1; D gene uncertain. Per germline, CDR1 MNHEY and CDR2 SMNVEV (reference sequence). Trimming took 6 bases from V and 5 from J, leaving 11 bases between them. The CDR3 contains 13 residues.

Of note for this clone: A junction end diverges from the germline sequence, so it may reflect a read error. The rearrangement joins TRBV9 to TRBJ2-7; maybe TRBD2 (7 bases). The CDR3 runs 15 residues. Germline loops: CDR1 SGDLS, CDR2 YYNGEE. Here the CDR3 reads CASSVEGGISNEQYF. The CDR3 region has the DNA TGTGCCAGCAGCGTAGAGGGGGGGATCTCCAACGAGCAGTACTTC.

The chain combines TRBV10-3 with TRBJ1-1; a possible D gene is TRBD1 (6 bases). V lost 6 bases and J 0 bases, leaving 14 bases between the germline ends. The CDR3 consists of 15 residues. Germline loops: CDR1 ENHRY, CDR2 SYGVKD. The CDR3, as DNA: TGTGCCATCAGCGCAGGGGCCCTAGTGAACACTGAAGCTTTCTTT. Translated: CAISAGALVNTEAFF.

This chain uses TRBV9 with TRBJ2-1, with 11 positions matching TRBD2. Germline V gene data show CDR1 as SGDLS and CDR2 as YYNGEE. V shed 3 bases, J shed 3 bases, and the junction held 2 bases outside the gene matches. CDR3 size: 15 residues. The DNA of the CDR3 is TGTGCCAGCAGCGGGCTAGCGGGAGGCTACAATGAGCAGTTCTTC. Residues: CASSGLAGGYNEQFF.

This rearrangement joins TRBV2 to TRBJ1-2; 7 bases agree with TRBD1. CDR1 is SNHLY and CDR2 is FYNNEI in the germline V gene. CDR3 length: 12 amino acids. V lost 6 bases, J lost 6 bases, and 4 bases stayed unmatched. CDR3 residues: CASRRTGDGYTF. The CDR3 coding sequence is TGTGCCAGCAGACGGACAGGAGATGGCTACACCTTC.

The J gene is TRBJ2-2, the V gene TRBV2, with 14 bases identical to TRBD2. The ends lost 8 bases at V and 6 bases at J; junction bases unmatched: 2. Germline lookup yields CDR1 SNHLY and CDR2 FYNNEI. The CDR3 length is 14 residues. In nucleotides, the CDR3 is TGTGCCAGCGGGGGACTAGCGGGGGCCGGGGAGCTGTTTTTT. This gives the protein CASGGLAGAGELFF.

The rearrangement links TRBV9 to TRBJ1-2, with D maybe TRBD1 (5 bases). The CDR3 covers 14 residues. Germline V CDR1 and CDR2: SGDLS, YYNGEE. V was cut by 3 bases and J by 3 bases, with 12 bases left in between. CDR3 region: CASSGGGQDYGYTF. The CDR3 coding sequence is TGTGCCAGCAGCGGTGGGGGTCAAGACTATGGCTACACCTTC.

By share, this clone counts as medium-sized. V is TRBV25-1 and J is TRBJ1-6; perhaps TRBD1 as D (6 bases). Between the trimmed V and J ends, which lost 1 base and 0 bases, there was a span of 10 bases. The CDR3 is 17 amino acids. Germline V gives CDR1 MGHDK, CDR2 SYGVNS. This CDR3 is CASSEFTGHSYNSPLHF. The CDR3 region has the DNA TGTGCCAGCAGTGAATTCACAGGGCACTCCTATAATTCACCCCTCCACTTT.

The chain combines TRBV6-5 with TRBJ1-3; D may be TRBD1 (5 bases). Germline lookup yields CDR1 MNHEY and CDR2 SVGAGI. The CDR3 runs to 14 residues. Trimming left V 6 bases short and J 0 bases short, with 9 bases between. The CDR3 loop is CASSGGSSGNTIYF. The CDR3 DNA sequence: TGTGCCAGCAGCGGGGGGAGCTCTGGAAACACCATATATTTT.

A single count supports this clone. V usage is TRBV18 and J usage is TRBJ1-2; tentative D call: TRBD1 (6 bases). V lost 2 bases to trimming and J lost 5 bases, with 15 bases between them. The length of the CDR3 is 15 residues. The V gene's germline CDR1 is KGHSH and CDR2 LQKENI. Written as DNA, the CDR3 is TGTGCCAGCTCACCAATGGACAGAAAGTTTTATGGCTACACCTTC. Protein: CASSPMDRKFYGYTF.

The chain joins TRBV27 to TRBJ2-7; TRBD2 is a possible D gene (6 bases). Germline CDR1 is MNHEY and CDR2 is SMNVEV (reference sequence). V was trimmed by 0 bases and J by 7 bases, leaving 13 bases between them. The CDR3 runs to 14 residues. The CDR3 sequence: CASSLSGGPREQYF. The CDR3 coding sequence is TGTGCCAGCAGTTTATCCGGAGGGCCACGGGAGCAGTACTTC.

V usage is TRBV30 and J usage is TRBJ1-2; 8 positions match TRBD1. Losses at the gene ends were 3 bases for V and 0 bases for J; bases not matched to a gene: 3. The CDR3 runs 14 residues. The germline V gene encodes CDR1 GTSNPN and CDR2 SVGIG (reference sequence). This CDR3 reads CAWRGQGSNYGYTF. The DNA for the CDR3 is TGTGCCTGGAGAGGACAGGGATCTAACTATGGCTACACCTTC.

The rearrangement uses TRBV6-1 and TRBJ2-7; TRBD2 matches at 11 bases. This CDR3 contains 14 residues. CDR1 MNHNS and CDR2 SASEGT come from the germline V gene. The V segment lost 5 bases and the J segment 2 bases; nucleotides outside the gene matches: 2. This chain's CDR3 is CASSMTSGAYEQYF. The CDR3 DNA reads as TGTGCCAGCAGTATGACTAGCGGGGCCTACGAGCAGTACTTC.

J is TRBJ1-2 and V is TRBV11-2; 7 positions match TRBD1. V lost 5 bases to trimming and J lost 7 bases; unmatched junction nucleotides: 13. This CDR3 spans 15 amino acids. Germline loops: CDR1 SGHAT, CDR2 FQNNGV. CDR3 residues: CASSVAGRDSLGYTF. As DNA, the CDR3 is TGTGCCAGCAGCGTGGCAGGGAGGGACAGCCTTGGCTACACCTTC.

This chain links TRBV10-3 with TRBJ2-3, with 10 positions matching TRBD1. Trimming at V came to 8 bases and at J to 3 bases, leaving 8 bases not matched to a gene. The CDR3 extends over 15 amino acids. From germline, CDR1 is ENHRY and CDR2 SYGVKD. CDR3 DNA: TGTGCCATCGGGGACTGGGACAGGGGTACAGATACGCAGTATTTT. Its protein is CAIGDWDRGTDTQYF.

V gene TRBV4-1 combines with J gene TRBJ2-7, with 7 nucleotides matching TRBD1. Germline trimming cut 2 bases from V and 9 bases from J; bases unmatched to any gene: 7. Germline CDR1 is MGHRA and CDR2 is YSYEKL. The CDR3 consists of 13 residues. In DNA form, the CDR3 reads TGCGCCAGCAGCCAATACAGGGGCCGCCGGCAGTACTTC. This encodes CASSQYRGRRQYF.

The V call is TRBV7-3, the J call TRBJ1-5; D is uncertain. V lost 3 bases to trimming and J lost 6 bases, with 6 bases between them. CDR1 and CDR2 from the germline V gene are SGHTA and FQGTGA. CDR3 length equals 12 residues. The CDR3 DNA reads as TGTGCCAGCAGCTTTGGGATTCAGCCCCAGCATTTT. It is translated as CASSFGIQPQHF.

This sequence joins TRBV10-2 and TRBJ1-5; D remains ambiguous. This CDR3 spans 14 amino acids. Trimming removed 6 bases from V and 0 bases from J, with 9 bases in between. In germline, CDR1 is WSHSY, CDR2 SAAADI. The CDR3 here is CASRGNISNQPQHF. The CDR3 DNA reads TGCGCCAGCAGGGGCAACATTAGCAATCAGCCCCAGCATTTT.

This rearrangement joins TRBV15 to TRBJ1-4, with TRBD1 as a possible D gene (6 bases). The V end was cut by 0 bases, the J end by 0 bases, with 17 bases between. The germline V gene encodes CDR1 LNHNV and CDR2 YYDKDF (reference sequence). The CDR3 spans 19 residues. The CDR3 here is CATSRDLWGGSATNEKLFF. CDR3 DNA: TGTGCCACCAGCAGAGATTTATGGGGGGGCTCGGCAACTAATGAAAAACTGTTTTTT. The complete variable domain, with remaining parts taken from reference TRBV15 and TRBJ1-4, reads DAMVIQNPRYQVTQFGKPVTLSCSQTLNHNVMYWYQQKSSQAPKLLFHYYDKDFNNEADTPDNFQSRRPNTSFCFLDIRSPGLGDTAMYLCATSRDLWGGSATNEKLFFGSGTQLSVL.

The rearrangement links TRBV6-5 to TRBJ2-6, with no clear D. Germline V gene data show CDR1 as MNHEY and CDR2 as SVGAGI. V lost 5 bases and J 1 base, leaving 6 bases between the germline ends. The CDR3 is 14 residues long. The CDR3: CASSRASGANVLTF. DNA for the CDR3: TGTGCCAGCAGTCGAGCGTCTGGGGCCAACGTCCTGACTTTC.

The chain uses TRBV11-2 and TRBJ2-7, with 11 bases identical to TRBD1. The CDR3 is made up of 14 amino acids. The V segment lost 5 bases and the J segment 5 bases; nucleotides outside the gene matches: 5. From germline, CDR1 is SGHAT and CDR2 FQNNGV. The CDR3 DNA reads TGTGCCAGCAGCCTAGGGACAGGGGGAAACGAGCAGTACTTC. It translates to CASSLGTGGNEQYF.

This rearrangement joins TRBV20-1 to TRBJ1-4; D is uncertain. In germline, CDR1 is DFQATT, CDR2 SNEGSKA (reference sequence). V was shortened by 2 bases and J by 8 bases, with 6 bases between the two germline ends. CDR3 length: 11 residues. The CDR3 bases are TGCAGTGCTAGAAGGATCGAAAAACTGTTTTTT. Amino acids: CSARRIEKLFF.

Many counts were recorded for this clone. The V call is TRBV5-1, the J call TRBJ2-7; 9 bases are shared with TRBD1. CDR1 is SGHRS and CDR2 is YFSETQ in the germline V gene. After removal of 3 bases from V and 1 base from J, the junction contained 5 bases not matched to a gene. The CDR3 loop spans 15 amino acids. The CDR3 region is CASSSGQGGSYEQYF. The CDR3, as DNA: TGCGCCAGCAGCTCGGGACAGGGAGGATCCTACGAGCAGTACTTC. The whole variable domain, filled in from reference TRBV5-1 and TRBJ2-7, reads KAGVTQTPRYLIKTRGQQVTLSCSPISGHRSVSWYQQTPGQGLQFLFEYFSETQRNKGNFPGRFSGRQFSNSRSEMNVSTLELGDSALYLCASSSGQGGSYEQYFGPGTRLTVT.

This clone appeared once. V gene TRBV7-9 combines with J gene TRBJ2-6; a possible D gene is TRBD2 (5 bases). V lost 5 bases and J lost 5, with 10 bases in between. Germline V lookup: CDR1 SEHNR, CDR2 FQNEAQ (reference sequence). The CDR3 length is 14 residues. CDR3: CASSPTGWANVLTF. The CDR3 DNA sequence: TGTGCCAGCAGCCCGACGGGGTGGGCCAACGTCCTGACTTTC.

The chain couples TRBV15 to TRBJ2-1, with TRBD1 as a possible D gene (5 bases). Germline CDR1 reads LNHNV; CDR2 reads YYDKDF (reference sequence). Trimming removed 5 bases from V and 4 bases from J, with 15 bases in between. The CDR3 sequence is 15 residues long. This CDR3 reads CATSASRAGYNEQFF. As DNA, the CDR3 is TGTGCCACCAGCGCCTCAAGGGCAGGGTACAATGAGCAGTTCTTC.

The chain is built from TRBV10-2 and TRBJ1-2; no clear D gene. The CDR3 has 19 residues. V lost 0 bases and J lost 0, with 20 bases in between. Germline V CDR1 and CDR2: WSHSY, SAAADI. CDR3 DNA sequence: TGCGCCAGCAGTGAGTCTTTAACGGGCTTGATCGGATCTAACTATGGCTACACCTTC. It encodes CASSESLTGLIGSNYGYTF.

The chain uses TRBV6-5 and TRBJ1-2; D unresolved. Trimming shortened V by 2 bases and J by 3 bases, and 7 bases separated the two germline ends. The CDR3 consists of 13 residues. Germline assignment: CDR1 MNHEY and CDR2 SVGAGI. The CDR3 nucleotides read TGTGCCAGCAGTTACGCTACACACTATGGCTACACCTTC. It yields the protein CASSYATHYGYTF.